The source of this T cell receptor beta chain is a study of OX40 agonist ivuxolimab in advanced cancers. On the study more broadly: Patients received intravenous ivuxolimab every 2 weeks at 0.01 to 10 mg/kg. Partial responses occurred in Three dose-escalation patients, one with hepatocellular carcinoma and two with cutaneous melanoma.

Profiled with immunoSEQ multiplex PCR; TCRdb holds only in-frame clones, not every one. The sample contains about 80,000 clones, approximately 83% of which appear only once. The CDR3 runs 15 residues. Trimming shortened V by 4 bases and J by 4 bases, and 15 bases separated the two germline ends. Per germline, CDR1 SGDLS and CDR2 YYNGEE. The source was CD4+ or CD8+ T cells sorted from blood, collected in a trial of the OX40 agonist ivuxolimab. This TCR came from an adult with an advanced solid tumor such as melanoma, head and neck, liver or kidney cancer. The chain recombines TRBV9 with TRBJ2-1, with D possibly TRBD2 on 6 matching bases. This CDR3 reads CASSPGASGYNEQFF. CDR3 nucleotide sequence: TGTGCCAGCAGCCCGGGAGCTTCCGGATACAATGAGCAGTTCTTC.